This T cell receptor beta chain was recorded in a study of blood T cell repertoires in COVID-19. Study summary: T cells, B-cell-depleted T cells, or PBMCs supplied cDNA or gDNA.

TCRdb's copy holds only in-frame clones and misses some; the assay was immunoSEQ multiplex PCR. The repertoire holds over 80,000 clones, with over 75% as singletons. The germline CDR1 and CDR2 sequences are SGDLS and YYNGEE. The CDR3 has 17 amino acids. Trimming stripped 4 bases from V and 2 bases from J, with 18 bases between. Sample: peripheral blood. The TCR originated in a human donor in a cohort sampled during active COVID-19. The chain carries TRBV9 and TRBJ2-2; the D gene is possibly TRBD1 (6 bases). DNA for the CDR3: TGTGCCAGCAGCCACGACCCTTCGACAGGAAACACCGGGGAGCTGTTTTTT. Amino acid sequence: CASSHDPSTGNTGELFF.